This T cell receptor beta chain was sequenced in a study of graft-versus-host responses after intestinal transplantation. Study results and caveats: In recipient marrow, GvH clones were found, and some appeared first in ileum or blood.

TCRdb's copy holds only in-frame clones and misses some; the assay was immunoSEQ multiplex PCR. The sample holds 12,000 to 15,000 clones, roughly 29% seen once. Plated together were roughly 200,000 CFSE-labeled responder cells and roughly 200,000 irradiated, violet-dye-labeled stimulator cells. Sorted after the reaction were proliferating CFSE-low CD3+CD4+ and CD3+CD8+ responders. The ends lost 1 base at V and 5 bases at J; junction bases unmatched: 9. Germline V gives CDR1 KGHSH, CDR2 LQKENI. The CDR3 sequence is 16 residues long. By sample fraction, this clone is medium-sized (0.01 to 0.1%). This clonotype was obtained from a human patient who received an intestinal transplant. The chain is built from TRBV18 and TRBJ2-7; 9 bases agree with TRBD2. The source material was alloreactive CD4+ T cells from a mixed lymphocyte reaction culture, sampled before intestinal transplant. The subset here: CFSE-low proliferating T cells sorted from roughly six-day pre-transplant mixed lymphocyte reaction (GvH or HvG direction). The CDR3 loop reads CASSPLGSGSGNEQYF. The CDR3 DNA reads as TGTGCCAGCTCACCACTCGGTAGCGGGAGCGGCAACGAGCAGTACTTC.